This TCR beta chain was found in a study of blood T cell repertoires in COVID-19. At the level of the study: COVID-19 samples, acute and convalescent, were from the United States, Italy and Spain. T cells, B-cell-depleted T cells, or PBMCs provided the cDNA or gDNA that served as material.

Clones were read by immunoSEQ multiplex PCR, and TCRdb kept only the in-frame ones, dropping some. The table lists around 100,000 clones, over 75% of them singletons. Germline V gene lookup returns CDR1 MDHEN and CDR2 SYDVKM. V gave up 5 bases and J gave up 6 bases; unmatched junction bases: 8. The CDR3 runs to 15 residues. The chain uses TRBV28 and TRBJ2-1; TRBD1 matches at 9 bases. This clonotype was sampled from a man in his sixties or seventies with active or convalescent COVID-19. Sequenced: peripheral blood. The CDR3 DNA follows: TGTGCCAGCAGTCACCTTCGGGACAGGGTCAATGAGCAGTTCTTC. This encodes CASSHLRDRVNEQFF.